Listed here is a single TCR beta chain. Antigen unknown. Profiled with immunoSEQ multiplex PCR; TCRdb holds only in-frame clones, not every one. The table shows some 2,000,000 clones, with approximately 95% occurring only once. Trimming at V came to 2 bases and at J to 3 bases, leaving 12 bases not matched to a gene. Germline V gene sequence: CDR1 SEHNR, CDR2 FQNEAQ (reference sequence). The CDR3 is made up of 19 amino acids. The sample is drawn from a study of shared clonotypes between healthy human individuals. Study results and caveats: Memory subsets had estimated richness that was generally smaller than that of naive subsets.

There were only Caucasian adults among the donors, and all lived in Nashville, Tennessee. The V call is TRBV7-9, the J call TRBJ2-2, with TRBD2 matching 10 bases. What was sequenced was naive CD4+ T cells sorted from blood. Subset reported: CD45RA+ positively selected. This clonotype was sampled from a man between 18 and 35 years old in good health. The CDR3 nucleotides read TGTGCCAGCAGCTTAAAACTAGCGGGAAACCCGCGAGACACCGGGGAGCTGTTTTTT. Translating it yields CASSLKLAGNPRDTGELFF.